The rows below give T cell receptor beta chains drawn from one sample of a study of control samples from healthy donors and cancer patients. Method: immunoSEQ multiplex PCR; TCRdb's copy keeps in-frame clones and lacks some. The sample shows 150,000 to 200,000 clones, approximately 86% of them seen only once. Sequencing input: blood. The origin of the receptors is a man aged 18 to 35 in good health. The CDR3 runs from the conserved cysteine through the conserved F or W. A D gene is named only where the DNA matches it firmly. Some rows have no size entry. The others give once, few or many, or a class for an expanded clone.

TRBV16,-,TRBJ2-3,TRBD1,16,CASSQLGQGYTDTQYF,TGTGCCAGCAGCCAACTGGGACAGGGGTACACAGATACGCAGTATTTT
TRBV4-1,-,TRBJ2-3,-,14,CASSQPGGTDTQYF,TGCGCCAGCAGCCAGCCGGGCGGTACAGATACGCAGTATTTT
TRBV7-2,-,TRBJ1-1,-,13,CASSPATSPEAFF,TGTGCCAGCAGCCCCGCTACGAGCCCTGAAGCTTTCTTT
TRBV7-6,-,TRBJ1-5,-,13,CASSLDSNQPQHF,TGTGCCAGCAGCTTAGATAGCAATCAGCCCCAGCATTTT
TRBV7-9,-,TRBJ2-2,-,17,CASRRRLAGTNTGELFF,TGTGCCAGCAGGAGACGTCTTGCGGGGACGAACACCGGGGAGCTGTTTTTT
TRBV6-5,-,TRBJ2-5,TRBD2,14,CASSYRLAAETQYF,TGTGCCAGCAGTTACAGGCTAGCGGCGGAGACCCAGTACTTC
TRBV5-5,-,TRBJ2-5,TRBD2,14,CASSSSGKQETQYF,TGTGCCAGCAGCTCTAGCGGCAAACAAGAGACCCAGTACTTC
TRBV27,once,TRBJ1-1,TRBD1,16,CASSIQGTGGNTEAFF,TGTGCCAGCAGTATACAAGGGACAGGAGGAAACACTGAAGCTTTCTTT
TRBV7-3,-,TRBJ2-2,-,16,CASSLRALEGTGELFF,TGTGCCAGCAGCTTAAGGGCCCTCGAGGGCACCGGGGAGCTGTTTTTT
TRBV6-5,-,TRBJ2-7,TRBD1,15,CASRYNGQGGYEQYF,TGTGCCAGCCGATATAATGGACAGGGGGGGTACGAGCAGTACTTC
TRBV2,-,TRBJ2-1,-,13,CASSVFTGREQFF,TGTGCCAGCAGTGTATTTACCGGACGCGAGCAGTTCTTC